This T cell receptor beta chain is drawn from a study of cytomegalovirus exposure and HLA in healthy donors. Regarding the study as a whole: Later analysis showed TCR association rates varying by HLA locus, highest for DRB1 and lowest for HLA-C. Later work found most CMV-associated TCR beta chains apparently HLA-restricted.

On this clone itself: Its antigen is undetermined.

There are 14 residues in the CDR3. Trimming shortened V by 4 bases and J by 4 bases, and 10 bases separated the two germline ends. CDR1 and CDR2 (germline): LNHDA, SQIVND (reference sequence). 60 Vbeta and 13 Jbeta primers were used in PCR. The table came from immunoSEQ multiplex PCR; TCRdb's copy has only in-frame clones and leaves some out. Of roughly 130,000 clones listed, 83% are singletons. This clonotype was sampled from a girl aged 2 to 10 in good health and CMV-seronegative. The sequenced sample consisted of PBMCs. This rearrangement joins TRBV19 to TRBJ2-2, with unresolved D. CDR3: CASSRHTSTGELFF. CDR3 DNA sequence: TGTGCCAGTAGTAGACACACGAGCACCGGGGAGCTGTTTTTT.